The clone carrying this T cell receptor (beta chain) was detected only once. Its antigen is unidentified. This sample is drawn from a study of cytomegalovirus exposure and HLA in healthy donors. Primers included in the PCR were 60 Vbeta and 13 Jbeta primers. Method: immunoSEQ multiplex PCR; TCRdb's copy keeps in-frame clones and lacks some. The repertoire has 150,000 to 200,000 clones, over 75% of them found once; the top ten carry about 1.8%. Germline V CDR1 and CDR2: MDHEN, SYDVKM. V was cut by 5 bases and J by 0 bases, with 5 bases left in between. The CDR3 consists of 13 residues. Findings of the study overall: Relative to equally common others, HLA-associated TCR beta chains showed greater clonal expansion in a later analysis. Presence/absence analyses treated sequencing depth as roughly uniform across donors. One variant, a missense change in DCLRE1C, was linked in a later analysis to TCR beta V- and J-gene trimming. Within a later analysis, the majority of CMV-associated TCR beta chains appeared HLA-restricted.

The rearrangement links TRBV28 to TRBJ1-3; no reliable D call. Sequencing was done on a sample of PBMCs. The TCR originated in a man aged 18 to 29 in good health and CMV-seronegative. Here the CDR3 reads CASSTSSGNTIYF. CDR3 nucleotides: TGTGCCAGCAGTACAAGCTCTGGAAACACCATATATTTT. The whole variable domain, filled in from reference TRBV28 and TRBJ1-3, reads DVKVTQSSRYLVKRTGEKVFLECVQDMDHENMFWYRQDPGLGLRLIYFSYDVKMKEKGDIPEGYSVSREKKERFSLILESASTNQTSMYLCASSTSSGNTIYFGEGSWLTVV.